One and the same sample provided the 32 T cell receptor beta chains below, sequenced in a study of shared clonotypes between healthy human individuals. The naive CD8 subset, CD45RO-negative cells positively selected for CCR7, excluded terminally differentiated effector memory CD45RA+ cells. Using immunoSEQ multiplex PCR, the repertoire was profiled, and TCRdb retains in-frame clones only, with some absent. The sample lists roughly 1,800,000 clones, approximately 94% occurring once. The source material was naive CD8+ T cells sorted from blood. The receptors here all came from a man younger than 30 in good health.

The genes are TRBV11-2 and TRBJ2-2; weak D call: TRBD2 (6 bases). Trimming stripped 4 bases from V and 5 bases from J, with 17 bases between. CDR3 size: 16 residues. CDR1 and CDR2 from the germline V gene are SGHAT and FQNNGV. The chain's CDR3 is CASSWPGESGTGELFF. CDR3 nucleotides: TGTGCCAGCAGCTGGCCGGGGGAATCGGGGACCGGGGAGCTGTTTTTT.

The chain couples TRBV5-1 to TRBJ1-3; tentative D call: TRBD1 (5 bases). The V gene's germline CDR1 is SGHRS and CDR2 YFSETQ. V lost 8 bases and J lost 3, with 18 bases in between. CDR3 length: 15 amino acids. CDR3: CARRRTGLGGNTIYF. As DNA, the CDR3 is TGCGCCAGGAGGCGTACGGGGCTGGGTGGAAACACCATATATTTT.

In regard to this clone: This same CDR3 is encoded by further DNA sequences in the sample. This chain joins TRBV27 and TRBJ2-7, with D unresolved. Trimming stripped 0 bases from V and 0 bases from J, with 9 bases between. The CDR3 extends over 15 amino acids. Germline V lookup: CDR1 MNHEY, CDR2 SMNVEV (reference sequence). The CDR3 sequence is CASSLSSGSSYEQYF. CDR3 bases: TGTGCCAGCAGTTTATCGTCAGGAAGCTCCTACGAGCAGTACTTC.

J is TRBJ1-2 and V is TRBV6-5, with D maybe TRBD1 (5 bases). This CDR3 spans 14 amino acids. Germline V CDR1 and CDR2: MNHEY, SVGAGI. The ends were cut back, 3 bases at V and 4 bases at J, with 12 bases in the middle. The CDR3 sequence: CASSYGGGAYGYTF. The CDR3, as DNA: TGTGCCAGCAGTTATGGGGGGGGAGCCTATGGCTACACCTTC.

The chain joins TRBV15 to TRBJ1-3; TRBD1 might be the D (6 bases). The CDR3 covers 16 residues. From germline, CDR1 is LNHNV and CDR2 YYDKDF (reference sequence). V lost 5 bases to trimming and J lost 0 bases, with 14 bases between them. The CDR3 reads CATSRETGFSGNTIYF. The CDR3, as DNA: TGTGCCACCAGCCGGGAAACAGGGTTCTCTGGAAACACCATATATTTT. The variable domain in full, completed from reference TRBV15 and TRBJ1-3, reads DAMVIQNPRYQVTQFGKPVTLSCSQTLNHNVMYWYQQKSSQAPKLLFHYYDKDFNNEADTPDNFQSRRPNTSFCFLDIRSPGLGDTAMYLCATSRETGFSGNTIYFGEGSWLTVV.

V usage is TRBV7-9 and J usage is TRBJ2-1, with 7 bases matching TRBD1. CDR3 length: 16 residues. Germline CDR1 and CDR2: SEHNR and FQNEAQ (reference sequence). V dropped 3 bases and J dropped 3; count of bases not matched to a gene: 8. The CDR3 reads CASSLSSGGIYNEQFF. DNA of the CDR3: TGTGCCAGCAGCTTGTCTTCAGGGGGTATCTACAATGAGCAGTTCTTC.

This clone was seen once. The chain uses TRBV7-8 and TRBJ2-7; 7 positions match TRBD1. The germline V gene encodes CDR1 SGHVS and CDR2 FQNEAQ. This CDR3 has 15 residues. J lost 2 bases, V lost 0 bases, and 4 bases had no gene match. The CDR3 sequence is CASSLATGETYEQYF. In nucleotides, the CDR3 is TGTGCCAGCAGCTTAGCAACAGGGGAAACCTACGAGCAGTACTTC.

Turning to this clone: The same CDR3 is also encoded by other DNA sequences in this sample. This chain uses TRBV9 with TRBJ2-1, with D maybe TRBD2 (5 bases). Germline loops: CDR1 SGDLS, CDR2 YYNGEE. The V end was cut by 1 base, the J end by 6 bases, with 8 bases between. The CDR3 has 13 residues. The CDR3 nucleotides are TGTGCCAGCAGCGTATCCGGAGGCAATGAGCAGTTCTTC. It specifies CASSVSGGNEQFF. Using reference TRBV9 and TRBJ2-1 for the parts outside the CDR3, the full variable domain is DSGVTQTPKHLITATGQRVTLRCSPRSGDLSVYWYQQSLDQGLQFLIQYYNGEERAKGNILERFSAQQFPDLHSELNLSSLELGDSALYFCASSVSGGNEQFFGPGTRLTVL.

The rearrangement links TRBV13 to TRBJ2-3; D remains unclear. The germline gives CDR1 PRHDT, CDR2 FYEKMQ (reference sequence). Trimming stripped 5 bases from V and 1 base from J, with 10 bases between. The CDR3 extends over 14 amino acids. The CDR3 nucleotides are TGTGCCAGCAGCATCAGACAAGGCACAGATACGCAGTATTTT. Protein: CASSIRQGTDTQYF.

About this clone: Additional DNA sequences in this sample encode the identical CDR3. The chain is built from TRBV5-6 and TRBJ2-7, with no clear D. Germline CDR1 and CDR2: SGHDT and YYEEEE. Between the trimmed V and J ends, which lost 4 bases and 2 bases, there was a span of 10 bases. The CDR3 spans 13 residues. Here the CDR3 DNA reads TGTGCCAGCAGCCCCGGGCTCACCTACGAGCAGTACTTC. Its protein product is CASSPGLTYEQYF.

The rearrangement links TRBV6-5 to TRBJ2-7, with D unclear. Germline V gives CDR1 MNHEY, CDR2 SVGAGI. Trimming cost V 5 bases and J 6 bases, with 8 bases left between them. This CDR3 spans 11 amino acids. CDR3 DNA sequence: TGTGCCAGCAGTACTCAGCTCGAGCAGTACTTC. Amino acids: CASSTQLEQYF.

The J gene is TRBJ2-1, the V gene TRBV27; 8 bases match TRBD2. Looked up from germline, CDR1 is MNHEY and CDR2 is SMNVEV (reference sequence). V shed 6 bases, J shed 9 bases, and the junction held 7 bases outside the gene matches. This CDR3 comprises 13 residues. For the CDR3, the DNA is TGTGCCAGCAGCCTAGTGAGCGGGAGTGAGCAGTTCTTC. Protein: CASSLVSGSEQFF.

The gene calls are TRBV5-6 and TRBJ1-6; 9 bases line up with TRBD1. Per germline, CDR1 SGHDT and CDR2 YYEEEE. Trimming at V came to 3 bases and at J to 7 bases, leaving 2 bases not matched to a gene. The CDR3 spans 14 residues. For the CDR3, the DNA is TGTGCCAGCAGCTGGGACAGGGTAAATTCACCCCTCCACTTT. It yields the protein CASSWDRVNSPLHF.

As for this clone: Additional DNA sequences in this sample encode the identical CDR3. The chain is built from TRBV5-6 and TRBJ2-7; 7 bases are a match to TRBD1. V was clipped by 0 bases and J by 0 bases; unmatched bases: 3. Germline CDR1 reads SGHDT; CDR2 reads YYEEEE. The CDR3 contains 15 residues. DNA for the CDR3: TGTGCCAGCAGCTTGGGGGCAGGGGGCTCCTACGAGCAGTACTTC. It yields the protein CASSLGAGGSYEQYF.

CDR3 region: CASSEWGGLTDTQYF. The CDR3 bases are TGTGCCAGCAGTGAATGGGGGGGACTCACAGATACGCAGTATTTT. V usage is TRBV6-1 and J usage is TRBJ2-3, with TRBD2 matching over 7 bases. CDR1 and CDR2 (germline): MNHNS, SASEGT. V was pared by 2 bases and J by 2 bases, with 4 bases of the junction left unmatched. CDR3 length: 15 amino acids.

The rearrangement links TRBV13 to TRBJ1-3, with D hard to call. Germline loops: CDR1 PRHDT, CDR2 FYEKMQ (reference sequence). This CDR3 contains 13 residues. With 0 bases removed from V and 4 bases from J, the gap between germline ends came to 4 bases. DNA for the CDR3: TGTGCCAGCAGCTTAGGGGCCGGAAACACCATATATTTT. Translated, it gives CASSLGAGNTIYF. Drawing the rest from reference TRBV13 and TRBJ1-3, the complete variable domain is AAGVIQSPRHLIKEKRETATLKCYPIPRHDTVYWYQQGPGQDPQFLISFYEKMQSDKGSIPDRFSAQQFSDYHSELNMSSLELGDSALYFCASSLGAGNTIYFGEGSWLTVV.

V usage is TRBV7-9 and J usage is TRBJ2-1; 11 bases are a match to TRBD2. Trimming at V came to 7 bases and at J to 7 bases, leaving 6 bases not matched to a gene. This CDR3 is built from 14 residues. Germline CDR1 is SEHNR and CDR2 is FQNEAQ (reference sequence). The CDR3 reads CASTVTSGGNEQFF. CDR3 sequence (DNA): TGTGCCAGCACTGTCACTAGCGGGGGAAATGAGCAGTTCTTC.

This chain links TRBV19 with TRBJ1-2, with D maybe TRBD1 (6 bases). The CDR3 sequence is 13 residues long. V lost 7 bases and J lost 2, with 11 bases in between. The germline V gene has CDR1 LNHDA and CDR2 SQIVND (reference sequence). Here the CDR3 DNA reads TGTGCCAGTATGCGGGACACCAACTATGGCTACACCTTC. Protein product: CASMRDTNYGYTF.

This clone was counted a single time. The V and J genes are TRBV28 and TRBJ1-2; D perhaps matches TRBD1 (5 bases). V lost 4 bases and J 5 bases, leaving 26 bases between the germline ends. This CDR3 is built from 18 residues. CDR1 is MDHEN and CDR2 is SYDVKM in the germline V gene. The CDR3 sequence is CASSSSDGGLHLPYGYTF. The DNA for the CDR3 is TGTGCCAGCAGTTCTTCTGATGGGGGTCTCCATCTACCTTATGGCTACACCTTC.

The J gene is TRBJ2-1, the V gene TRBV28, with D unresolved. V shed 3 bases and J shed 4 bases, with 7 bases lying between them. This CDR3 has 13 amino acids. Looked up from germline, CDR1 is MDHEN and CDR2 is SYDVKM. The CDR3 sequence: CASSLRTYNEQFF. CDR3 nucleotide sequence: TGTGCCAGCAGTTTGCGAACGTACAATGAGCAGTTCTTC.

A note on this clone: The same CDR3 also results from other DNA sequences found in this sample. The rearrangement uses TRBV30 and TRBJ2-1, with 8 bases fitting TRBD2. V lost 0 bases and J lost 12; bases outside the gene matches: 1. There are 11 residues in the CDR3. Per germline, CDR1 GTSNPN and CDR2 SVGIG (reference sequence). This chain's CDR3 is CAWSVGLGQFF. CDR3 nucleotides: TGTGCCTGGAGTGTGGGACTAGGGCAGTTCTTC.

J is TRBJ2-1 and V is TRBV9; D remains unclear. This CDR3 comprises 13 residues. V was trimmed by 3 bases and J by 7 bases, leaving 11 bases between them. CDR1 and CDR2 from the germline V gene are SGDLS and YYNGEE. CDR3 sequence: CASSASNLNEQFF. The CDR3 coding sequence is TGTGCCAGCAGCGCCTCCAATCTGAATGAGCAGTTCTTC.

The V gene is TRBV12-5, the J gene TRBJ2-7, with D maybe TRBD2 (6 bases). Germline CDR1 and CDR2: LGHNT and FRNRAP. Trimming removed 6 bases at V and 5 bases at J, with 14 bases between. This CDR3 contains 13 residues. CDR3 nucleotides: TGTGCTAGTGGACTAGCCCGTGAAAACGAGCAGTACTTC. Translation: CASGLARENEQYF.

This clone showed up just once. This sequence joins TRBV2 and TRBJ2-1; TRBD1 might be the D (6 bases). V lost 7 bases and J 4 bases, leaving 11 bases between the germline ends. In germline, CDR1 is SNHLY, CDR2 FYNNEI. The CDR3 length is 13 residues. This CDR3 reads CASKGTNYNEQFF. CDR3 sequence (DNA): TGTGCCAGCAAAGGGACAAATTACAATGAGCAGTTCTTC.

This clone appeared a single time. The chain couples TRBV27 to TRBJ2-5; the D gene is possibly TRBD2 (6 bases). From germline, CDR1 is MNHEY and CDR2 SMNVEV (reference sequence). The CDR3 length is 17 residues. The germline V and J ends were trimmed by 5 bases and 7 bases, with 26 bases remaining between them. In DNA, the CDR3 is TGTGCCAGCAGTCCTCCGGGACTCCCCTCCCCATTCGCGACCCAGTACTTC. This sequence encodes CASSPPGLPSPFATQYF.

The V call is TRBV30, the J call TRBJ1-2; a possible D gene is TRBD1 (5 bases). CDR3 length: 11 residues. CDR1 and CDR2 (germline): GTSNPN, SVGIG (reference sequence). Trimming took off 2 bases at V and 6 bases at J, with 7 bases between the two ends. The CDR3 nucleotides read TGTGCCTGGAGTCCAGGGAATGGCTACACCTTC. Its translation: CAWSPGNGYTF.

The rearrangement uses TRBV6-5 and TRBJ1-3, with unresolved D. The CDR3 totals 15 residues. Looked up from germline, CDR1 is MNHEY and CDR2 is SVGAGI. Trimming removed 5 bases at V and 4 bases at J, with 15 bases between. This CDR3 is CASSPPEGYGNTIYF. For the CDR3, the DNA is TGTGCCAGCAGTCCCCCCGAAGGGTACGGAAACACCATATATTTT.

As for this clone: This sample also contains other DNA sequences that code for the same CDR3. The rearrangement links TRBV4-3 to TRBJ2-1; D is uncertain. Germline V CDR1 and CDR2: LGHNA, YSLEER. Trimming removed 1 base from V and 0 bases from J, with 7 bases in between. The CDR3 covers 15 residues. In nucleotides, the CDR3 is TGCGCCAGCAGCCAAGGGCTTGGCTCCTACAATGAGCAGTTCTTC. Its translation is CASSQGLGSYNEQFF.

The chain joins TRBV25-1 to TRBJ2-2; D not resolved. Trimming left V 3 bases short and J 7 bases short, with 18 bases between. The CDR3 has 16 amino acids. CDR1 is MGHDK, CDR2 SYGVNS, per germline. CDR3: CASSEPSSGGGGELFF. DNA of the CDR3: TGTGCCAGCAGTGAGCCCTCATCCGGTGGTGGCGGGGAGCTGTTTTTT. The complete variable domain, with remaining parts taken from reference TRBV25-1 and TRBJ2-2, reads EADIYQTPRYLVIGTGKKITLECSQTMGHDKMYWYQQDPGMELHLIHYSYGVNSTEKGDLSSESTVSRIRTEHFPLTLESARPSHTSQYLCASSEPSSGGGGELFFGEGSRLTVL.

The genes are TRBV7-8 and TRBJ2-7, with TRBD1 matching over 8 bases. This CDR3 has 13 residues. Trimming removed 3 bases from V and 3 bases from J; junction bases left unmatched: 1. Germline V gene data show CDR1 as SGHVS and CDR2 as FQNEAQ. The CDR3 DNA reads TGTGCCAGCAGCTTCACAGGGGGCTACGAGCAGTACTTC. It codes for CASSFTGGYEQYF.

The J gene is TRBJ2-5, the V gene TRBV7-9; 9 bases are a match to TRBD2. CDR3 length: 15 residues. CDR1 and CDR2 (germline): SEHNR, FQNEAQ (reference sequence). After removal of 5 bases from V and 1 base from J, the junction contained 5 bases not matched to a gene. This chain's CDR3 is CASSASTSGQETQYF. CDR3 nucleotides: TGTGCCAGCAGCGCGTCGACTAGCGGCCAAGAGACCCAGTACTTC.

V and J are TRBV27 and TRBJ2-1; unclear D gene. The V gene lost 0 bases and the J gene lost 15 bases, with 12 bases spanning the gap. CDR1 and CDR2 (germline): MNHEY, SMNVEV (reference sequence). This CDR3 has 12 residues. CDR3 coding DNA: TGTGCCAGCAGTTTATCCCGGCAGAGTTTGTTCTTC. As protein: CASSLSRQSLFF.